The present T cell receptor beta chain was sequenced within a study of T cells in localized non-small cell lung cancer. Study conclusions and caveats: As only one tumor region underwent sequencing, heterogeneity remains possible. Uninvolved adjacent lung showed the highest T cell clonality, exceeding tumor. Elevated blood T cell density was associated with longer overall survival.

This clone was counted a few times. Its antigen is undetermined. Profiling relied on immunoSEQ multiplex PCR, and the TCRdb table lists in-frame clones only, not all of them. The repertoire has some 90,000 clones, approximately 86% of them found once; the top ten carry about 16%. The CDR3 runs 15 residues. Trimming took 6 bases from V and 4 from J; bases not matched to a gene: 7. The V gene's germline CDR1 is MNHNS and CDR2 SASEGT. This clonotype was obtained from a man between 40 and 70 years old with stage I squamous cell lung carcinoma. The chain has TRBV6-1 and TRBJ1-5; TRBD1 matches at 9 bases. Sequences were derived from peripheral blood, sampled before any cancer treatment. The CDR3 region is CASREATGGNQPQHF. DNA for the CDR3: TGTGCCAGCAGAGAGGCGACAGGGGGAAATCAGCCCCAGCATTTT.